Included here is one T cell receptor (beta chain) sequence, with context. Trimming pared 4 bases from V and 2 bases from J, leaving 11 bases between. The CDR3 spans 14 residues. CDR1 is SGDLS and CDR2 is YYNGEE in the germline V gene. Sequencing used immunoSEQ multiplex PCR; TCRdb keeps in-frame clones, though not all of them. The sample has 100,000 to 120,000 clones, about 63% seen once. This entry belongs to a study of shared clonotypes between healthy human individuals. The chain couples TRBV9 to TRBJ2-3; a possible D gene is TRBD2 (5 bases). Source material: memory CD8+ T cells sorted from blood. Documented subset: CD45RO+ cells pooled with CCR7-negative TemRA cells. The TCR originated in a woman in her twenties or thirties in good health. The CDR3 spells CASSQSDYTDTQYF. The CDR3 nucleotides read TGTGCCAGCAGCCAAAGCGACTACACAGATACGCAGTATTTT.